The 17 T cell receptor beta chains below all came from one sample that was sequenced in a study of blood T cells in healthy people across ages. Primed by a sample-barcoded 5' primer and a J-beta primer mix, a second PCR proceeded for about 6 to 11 cycles. TCRdb ran MiXCR on the 5' RACE reads and lists one entry per CDR3 protein. The sample holds about 730,000 distinct CDR3 sequences, roughly two fifths seen once. Sequences were obtained from blood. These receptors were collected from a woman aged 60-70 years in good health.

This chain connects TRBV7-2 to TRBJ2-3, with D maybe TRBD1 (6 bases). TRBJ2-7 explains the end of the DNA better; the J call may be wrong. The germline V gene has CDR1 SGHTA and CDR2 FQGNSA. The CDR3 covers 14 residues. The CDR3 DNA follows: TGTGCCAGCAGCTTACAGGGGAGCACAGGTACGCAGTACTTC. As protein: CASSLQGSTGTQYF.

The chain uses TRBV11-2 and TRBJ2-3, with TRBD2 matching over 11 bases. Germline lookup yields CDR1 SGHAT and CDR2 FQNNGV. Trimming cost V 4 bases and J 5 bases; bases outside gene matches: 17. CDR3 length: 19 amino acids. The CDR3: CASSSGRVAGGLSGDTQYF. The CDR3 DNA follows: TGTGCCAGCAGCTCGGGGAGGGTAGCGGGGGGGCTATCGGGAGATACGCAGTATTTT.

Details on this clonotype: One base away lies a much larger clone, so this may be a sequencing read error. The chain is built from TRBV20-1 and TRBJ2-7; perhaps TRBD1 as D (6 bases). V lost 5 bases and J 9 bases, leaving 20 bases between the germline ends. The CDR3 spans 13 residues. The germline V gene has CDR1 DFQATT and CDR2 SNEGSKA (reference sequence). CDR3 in amino acids: CSAVPPTGRGQYF. DNA for the CDR3: TGCAGTGCTGTTCCTCCGACAGGACGAGGGCAGTACTTC.

The rearrangement uses TRBV6-1 and TRBJ2-5; 10 positions agree with TRBD2. CDR1 is MNHNS and CDR2 is SASEGT in the germline V gene. V shed 10 bases, J shed 4 bases, and the junction held 12 bases outside the gene matches. CDR3 length: 15 amino acids. This CDR3 is CATREGLADRETQYF. The CDR3 region has the DNA TGTGCCACGCGTGAAGGACTAGCGGACCGAGAGACCCAGTACTTC.

This chain joins TRBV2 and TRBJ2-3; 7 bases are shared with TRBD2. CDR1 is SNHLY and CDR2 is FYNNEI in the germline V gene. After removal of 2 bases from V and 5 bases from J, the junction contained 7 bases not matched to a gene. The CDR3 runs 15 residues. CDR3 sequence (DNA): TGTGCCAGCAGTGAAAGGAGCGGGGAGGTAGATACGCAGTATTTT. Translated, it gives CASSERSGEVDTQYF.

The chain carries TRBV27 and TRBJ2-1, with D hard to call. Germline CDR1 MNHEY, CDR2 SMNVEV (reference sequence). This CDR3 spans 19 amino acids. Trimming removed 6 bases at V and 1 base at J, with 25 bases between. CDR3 region: CASSRGAVVPTGSYNEQFF. CDR3 DNA: TGTGCCAGCAGCCGAGGTGCCGTTGTGCCCACCGGGTCCTACAATGAGCAGTTCTTC.

The chain is built from TRBV9 and TRBJ1-2; no firm D call. CDR1 and CDR2 (germline): SGDLS, YYNGEE. The CDR3 spans 14 residues. V was trimmed by 4 bases and J by 3 bases, leaving 13 bases between them. The CDR3 DNA is TGTGCCAGCAGCAATCGACCAGAAGACTATGGCTACACCTTC. Protein: CASSNRPEDYGYTF.

The chain is built from TRBV11-2 and TRBJ2-3, with D perhaps being TRBD1 or TRBD2 (5 bases each). The CDR3 spans 15 residues. V gave up 4 bases and J gave up 2 bases, with 13 bases separating them. Germline CDR1 and CDR2: SGHAT and FQNNGV. This CDR3 is CASSSIRGHTDTQYF. CDR3 sequence (DNA): TGTGCCAGCAGCTCGATCCGGGGCCACACAGATACGCAGTATTTT.

This clonotype was counted a single time. The chain joins TRBV7-2 to TRBJ2-1, with TRBD2 matching over 12 bases. V shed 5 bases, J shed 9 bases, and the junction held 14 bases outside the gene matches. CDR1 is SGHTA and CDR2 is FQGNSA in the germline V gene. The CDR3 contains 17 residues. The CDR3 sequence: CASSPTPSSGRAVEQFF. The CDR3 DNA is TGTGCCAGCAGCCCGACCCCCTCTAGCGGGAGGGCGGTTGAGCAGTTCTTC. Full variable domain (rest looked up from reference TRBV7-2 and TRBJ2-1): GAGVSQSPSNKVTEKGKDVELRCDPISGHTALYWYRQSLGQGLEFLIYFQGNSAPDKSGLPSDRFSAERTGGSVSTLTIQRTQQEDSAVYLCASSPTPSSGRAVEQFFGPGTRLTVL.

On this clonotype itself: A read error may explain this, as a much larger clone is one base away. V is TRBV12-3 or TRBV12-4 and J is TRBJ2-1; either TRBD1 or TRBD2 may fit D (5 bases each). Trimming removed 3 bases at V and 10 bases at J, with 16 bases between. CDR3 length equals 14 residues. As DNA, the CDR3 is TGTGCCAGCAGTTTGGGGGAACTGCGGAACGAGCAGTTCTTC. This gives the protein CASSLGELRNEQFF.

This clonotype has just a few counts. The chain uses TRBV5-5 and TRBJ1-2; 7 bases are shared with TRBD1. CDR1 and CDR2 from the germline V gene are SGHKS and YYEKEE (reference sequence). The CDR3 has 15 residues. V dropped 3 bases and J dropped 2; count of bases not matched to a gene: 7. In DNA, the CDR3 is TGTGCCAGCAGCTACCCGACAGGGTTAAACTATGGCTACACCTTC. Translated, it gives CASSYPTGLNYGYTF.

The V gene is TRBV20-1, the J gene TRBJ2-1; TRBD2 matches at 9 bases. The J call is uncertain, as TRBJ2-7 better fits the DNA end. The germline V gene encodes CDR1 DFQATT and CDR2 SNEGSKA (reference sequence). CDR3 length: 16 residues. The CDR3 reads CSPGGRAPSSYNEQYF. The CDR3 region has the DNA TGCAGCCCGGGCGGGAGGGCCCCAAGCTCCTACAATGAGCAGTACTTC.

The CDR3 protein is CASSFSRTYEQYF. CDR3 nucleotide sequence: TGTGCCAGCAGTTTTAGTCGAACCTACGAGCAGTACTTC. V is TRBV12-3 or TRBV12-4 and J is TRBJ2-7; the D is unclear. V was shortened by 3 bases and J by 2 bases, with 8 bases between the two germline ends. CDR3 length equals 13 residues.

In this sample, this clonotype turned up a few times. The chain is built from TRBV9 and TRBJ2-7; TRBD2 matches 9 bases. This CDR3 comprises 16 residues. V lost 4 bases and J lost 0; bases outside the gene matches: 8. The germline gives CDR1 SGDLS, CDR2 YYNGEE. Written as DNA, the CDR3 is TGTGCCAGCAGCCAGAACAGCGGGGGGAGCTCCTACGAGCAGTACTTC. Its protein is CASSQNSGGSSYEQYF.

Only a few counts were recorded for this clonotype. The chain employs TRBV7-2 and TRBJ2-3; 8 nucleotides agree with TRBD2. Trimming removed 0 bases from V and 2 bases from J; junction bases left unmatched: 4. Germline V CDR1 and CDR2: SGHTA, FQGNSA. The CDR3 contains 16 residues. The CDR3 sequence is CASSLAGGGPTDTQYF. CDR3 nucleotides: TGTGCCAGCAGCTTAGCGGGCGGGGGGCCCACAGATACGCAGTATTTT.

The V gene is TRBV6-2 or TRBV6-3, the J gene TRBJ2-4, with D possibly being TRBD1 (5 bases). The V end lost 2 bases, the J end lost 15 bases, and 11 bases lay between the germline ends. The CDR3 has 11 residues. CDR1 is MNHEY and CDR2 is SVGEGT in the germline V gene. In nucleotides, the CDR3 is TGTGCCAGCAGTTACGACAGAAAGTTGTACTTC. Amino acids: CASSYDRKLYF.

This clonotype was seen at least ten times. CDR3 in DNA: TGTGCCAGCAGTTACTCTGACTATTACACAGATACGCAGTATTTT. Amino acid sequence: CASSYSDYYTDTQYF. V is TRBV6-5 and J is TRBJ2-3; D is possibly TRBD2 (5 bases). Germline CDR1 MNHEY, CDR2 SVGAGI. There are 15 residues in the CDR3. Trimming pared 0 bases from V and 2 bases from J, leaving 9 bases between.